Presented here are 24 T cell receptor beta chains from one specimen sequenced in a study of blood T cell repertoires in COVID-19. The data were produced by immunoSEQ multiplex PCR, yet TCRdb's version contains in-frame clones alone and is incomplete. The data show 210,000 or so clones, with about 88% seen just once and about 4.8% held by the top ten. The specimen sequenced was peripheral blood. These TCRs come from a woman aged 40 to 50 with acute or convalescent COVID-19.

V gene TRBV30 combines with J gene TRBJ1-3; D is perhaps TRBD1 (5 bases). V was cut by 3 bases and J by 2 bases, with 11 bases left in between. This CDR3 comprises 14 residues. CDR1 and CDR2 (germline): GTSNPN, SVGIG (reference sequence). DNA for the CDR3: TGTGCCTGGAGCTCCAGGGTTGCTGGAAACACCATATATTTT. This codes for CAWSSRVAGNTIYF.

The chain recombines TRBV12-3 or TRBV12-4 with TRBJ2-7; 8 bases are a match to TRBD1. V dropped 6 bases and J dropped 4; count of bases not matched to a gene: 5. This CDR3 has 13 amino acids. The CDR3 region is CASRRTGSYEQYV. DNA of the CDR3: TGTGCCAGCAGGCGGACAGGGTCTTACGAGCAGTACGTC.

In its sample, this clone was seen once. CDR3 in DNA: TGTGCCTGGAACCGGGACAGGGGGAACACTGAAGCTTTCTTT. It codes for CAWNRDRGNTEAFF. V gene TRBV30 combines with J gene TRBJ1-1; 10 bases agree with TRBD1. Per the germline V gene, CDR1 is GTSNPN and CDR2 is SVGIG (reference sequence). The V segment lost 4 bases and the J segment 1 base; nucleotides outside the gene matches: 3. The CDR3 is made up of 14 amino acids.

V is TRBV7-2 and J is TRBJ1-6, with 7 bases lining up with TRBD1. Germline assignment: CDR1 SGHTA and CDR2 FQGNSA. V lost 2 bases and J lost 8; bases outside the gene matches: 9. This CDR3 spans 16 amino acids. The CDR3 loop reads CASSLHHRDSDSPLHF. Written as DNA, the CDR3 is TGTGCCAGCAGCTTACACCACAGGGACAGTGATTCACCCCTCCACTTT.

The genes are TRBV5-1 and TRBJ2-2; TRBD1 is a possible D gene (7 bases). This CDR3 is 13 amino acids long. The germline CDR1 and CDR2 sequences are SGHRS and YFSETQ. The V and J ends lost 4 bases and 6 bases respectively, with 10 bases between them. DNA for the CDR3: TGCGCCAGCAGCGTCAGGGGGGCCGGGGAGCTGTTTTTT. Translated, it gives CASSVRGAGELFF.

The J gene is TRBJ1-3, the V gene TRBV11-2, with 7 bases lining up with TRBD1. Germline V gene sequence: CDR1 SGHAT, CDR2 FQNNGV. CDR3 length: 16 residues. The J segment lost 1 base and the V segment lost 1 base, leaving 4 bases of the junction unmatched. In DNA form, the CDR3 reads TGTGCCAGCAGCTTAGGCCTCAGGGGGTCTGGAAACACCATATATTTT. Protein product: CASSLGLRGSGNTIYF.

The chain employs TRBV6-5 and TRBJ1-2; 9 bases agree with TRBD1. The CDR3 is 15 amino acids. Trimming at V came to 10 bases and at J to 8 bases, leaving 17 bases not matched to a gene. Germline V gives CDR1 MNHEY, CDR2 SVGAGI. CDR3 in DNA: TGTGCCACCGATAGATACCCGGGACAGGGACACGGCTACACCTTC. Translation gives CATDRYPGQGHGYTF.

V is TRBV18 and J is TRBJ1-4; 7 nucleotides align to TRBD1. Germline-derived CDR1 and CDR2 are KGHSH and LQKENI. The ends lost 6 bases at V and 5 bases at J; junction bases unmatched: 9. There are 15 residues in the CDR3. The CDR3 coding sequence is TGTGCCAGCTCCCCGAGGGAGACAGGGAATGAAAAACTGTTTTTT. Encoded protein: CASSPRETGNEKLFF. Drawing the rest from reference TRBV18 and TRBJ1-4, the complete variable domain is NAGVMQNPRHLVRRRGQEARLRCSPMKGHSHVYWYRQLPEEGLKFMVYLQKENIIDESGMPKERFSAEFPKEGPSILRIQQVVRGDSAAYFCASSPRETGNEKLFFGSGTQLSVL.

This rearrangement joins TRBV30 to TRBJ1-4; the D is unclear. Trimming pared 1 base from V and 8 bases from J, leaving 14 bases between. The CDR3 extends over 14 amino acids. Germline lookup yields CDR1 GTSNPN and CDR2 SVGIG (reference sequence). The DNA of the CDR3 is TGTGCCTGGAGTGCGGAGGGAGACGAGGAAAAACTGTTTTTT. Translation: CAWSAEGDEEKLFF. Full variable domain (missing parts from reference TRBV30 and TRBJ1-4): SQTIHQWPATLVQPVGSPLSLECTVEGTSNPNLYWYRQAAGRGLQLLFYSVGIGQISSEVPQNLSASRPQDRQFILSSKKLLLSDSGFYLCAWSAEGDEEKLFFGSGTQLSVL.

The table lists this clone with a count of one. The V gene is TRBV6-5, the J gene TRBJ2-7; D not certain. V was pared by 8 bases and J by 4 bases, with 12 bases between. This CDR3 has 12 amino acids. Germline V gene lookup returns CDR1 MNHEY and CDR2 SVGAGI. The CDR3 DNA reads as TGTGCCAGCGGAGTGGCCCGTTACGAGCAGTACGTC. Encoded protein: CASGVARYEQYV.

The chain couples TRBV6-5 to TRBJ2-3, with D perhaps TRBD1 (7 bases). This CDR3 is built from 15 residues. Per germline, CDR1 MNHEY and CDR2 SVGAGI. Between the trimmed V and J ends, which lost 8 bases and 2 bases, there was a span of 17 bases. As DNA, the CDR3 is TGTGCCAGCTCCCAGGGGGGCGGGGACACAGATACGCAGTATTTT. It yields the protein CASSQGGGDTDTQYF.

The CDR3 is CASSPRTGVFNYGYTF. The CDR3 bases are TGTGCCAGCAGCCCTAGGACAGGGGTTTTTAACTATGGCTACACCTTC. The chain links TRBV3-1 (or the pseudogene TRBV3-2) to TRBJ1-2, with 9 positions matching TRBD1. Germline V gives CDR1 LGHDT, CDR2 YNNKEL (reference sequence). The CDR3 runs to 16 residues. J gave up 1 base and V 4 bases, and 7 bases lay outside the gene matches.

There are a few counts of this clone. The chain links TRBV2 to TRBJ2-2; TRBD1 matches 9 bases. The germline CDR1 and CDR2 sequences are SNHLY and FYNNEI. The CDR3 contains 16 residues. V was pared by 6 bases and J by 3 bases, with 8 bases of the junction left unmatched. Written as DNA, the CDR3 is TGTGCCAGCAGCGGATCCGGGACAGGGTACACCGGGGAGCTGTTTTTT. This codes for CASSGSGTGYTGELFF.

The chain recombines TRBV18 with TRBJ1-2; 8 positions agree with TRBD1. V was clipped by 6 bases and J by 3 bases; unmatched bases: 6. This CDR3 contains 14 residues. Germline V lookup: CDR1 KGHSH, CDR2 LQKENI. In DNA, the CDR3 is TGTGCCAGCTCGCAACAGGGGGTAGACTATGGCTACACCTTC. This sequence encodes CASSQQGVDYGYTF.

In this sample, this clone turned up a few times. V usage is TRBV6-2 or TRBV6-3 and J usage is TRBJ2-3; tentatively, D is TRBD2 (6 bases). Per the germline V gene, CDR1 is MNHEY and CDR2 is SVGEGT. Trimming cost V 4 bases and J 2 bases, with 10 bases left between them. The CDR3 runs 14 residues. The CDR3 sequence: CASSSGGATDTQYF. As DNA, the CDR3 is TGTGCCAGCAGTTCCGGAGGGGCCACAGATACGCAGTATTTT.

The rearrangement joins TRBV29-1 to TRBJ2-1, with a weak D call TRBD1 (5 bases). The CDR3 sequence is 16 residues long. From germline, CDR1 is SQVTM and CDR2 ANQGSEA. The V end was cut by 1 base, the J end by 4 bases, with 17 bases between. The CDR3 coding sequence is TGCAGCGTTGAAGCGACAGATTCGGCTATTTACAATGAGCAGTTCTTC. Translating it yields CSVEATDSAIYNEQFF.

The CDR3 bases are TGTGCCAGCAGCCCCGGACAGGTCCCTGAAGCTTTCTTT. Amino acid sequence: CASSPGQVPEAFF. The chain employs TRBV7-2 and TRBJ1-1, with 7 nucleotides matching TRBD1. The CDR3 loop spans 13 amino acids. V trimming: 5 bases; J trimming: 6 bases; junction bases outside the gene matches: 6. CDR1 is SGHTA, CDR2 FQGNSA, per germline.

The table lists this clone with a count of one. This sequence joins TRBV6-5 and TRBJ1-2; TRBD1 matches at 8 bases. From germline, CDR1 is MNHEY and CDR2 SVGAGI. V trimming: 7 bases; J trimming: 8 bases; junction bases outside the gene matches: 9. The CDR3 runs 13 residues. The CDR3 sequence: CASTSDRAEGYTF. Written as DNA, the CDR3 is TGTGCCAGCACCTCGGACAGGGCCGAGGGCTACACCTTC.

This chain joins TRBV5-1 and TRBJ2-3, with unresolved D. From germline, CDR1 is SGHRS and CDR2 YFSETQ. This CDR3 region has 13 residues. Trimming cost V 4 bases and J 3 bases, with 9 bases left between them. The CDR3 loop is CASSTFGTDTQYF. The CDR3 nucleotides read TGCGCCAGCAGCACCTTCGGGACAGATACGCAGTATTTT.

This chain links TRBV5-1 with TRBJ1-5; TRBD1 agrees at 10 bases. Germline lookup yields CDR1 SGHRS and CDR2 YFSETQ. The CDR3 has 15 residues. V lost 3 bases to trimming and J lost 6 bases; unmatched junction nucleotides: 6. The CDR3 DNA follows: TGCGCCAGCAGCTCCTTTGGGGACAGGGGTCAGCCCCAGCATTTT. Amino acid sequence: CASSSFGDRGQPQHF.

This sequence joins TRBV9 and TRBJ1-2, with a weak D call TRBD1 (5 bases). CDR3 length equals 14 residues. The germline V gene encodes CDR1 SGDLS and CDR2 YYNGEE. The V and J ends lost 0 bases and 4 bases respectively, with 10 bases between them. The CDR3 DNA reads TGTGCCAGCAGCGTAGCGTCAGGGTCCTATGGCTACACCTTC. It is translated as CASSVASGSYGYTF.

The chain uses TRBV5-4 and TRBJ2-7, with a tentative D call TRBD1 (5 bases). Germline V gene lookup returns CDR1 SGHNT and CDR2 YYREEE (reference sequence). Trimming removed 0 bases at V and 2 bases at J, with 6 bases between. The CDR3 spans 13 residues. The CDR3 loop reads CASSLGGTYEQYV. The CDR3 nucleotides are TGTGCCAGCAGCTTGGGGGGCACCTACGAGCAGTACGTC.

V usage is TRBV10-3 and J usage is TRBJ1-1; the match to TRBD1 covers 8 bases. CDR1 and CDR2 (germline): ENHRY, SYGVKD. The CDR3 runs 14 residues. V was pared by 7 bases and J by 5 bases, with 9 bases of the junction left unmatched. CDR3 nucleotide sequence: TGTGCCATCAATCAGGACAGGGTGGGTACTGAAGCTTTCTTT. Translation gives CAINQDRVGTEAFF.

The chain combines TRBV5-1 with TRBJ2-1; 11 bases map to TRBD2. Germline lookup yields CDR1 SGHRS and CDR2 YFSETQ. The junction had 10 bases not matched to a gene; V was cut back by 4 bases and J by 4 bases. CDR3 length equals 17 residues. CDR3 nucleotide sequence: TGCGCCAGCAGCACGGGACTAGCGGTCTCCGGGTACAATGAGCAGTTCTTC. Its translation is CASSTGLAVSGYNEQFF.